Below, one T cell receptor beta chain is given with its context. The sample belongs to a study of T cell clonotyping in hematopoietic cell transplantation. Sequencing was performed with immunoSEQ multiplex PCR; in TCRdb, only in-frame clones are kept and a portion is missing. The table includes over 8,000 clones, 75% to 80% detected once. The TCR originated in a female patient in her forties or fifties who had an allogeneic stem cell transplant from a related donor, so the T cells may come from the graft donor. Some clones in this sample may be carry-over from other donors' samples. The material sequenced was peripheral blood mononuclear cells, taken 180 days after allogeneic stem cell transplant.

DNA of the CDR3: TGTGCCAGCTCCAAGAGTTCCCAAGAGACCCAGTACTTC. It yields the protein CASSKSSQETQYF. The chain has TRBV11-3 and TRBJ2-5; D gene unclear. Trimming removed 8 bases at V and 1 base at J, with 11 bases between. Germline lookup yields CDR1 SGHNT and CDR2 YENEEA. This CDR3 is 13 amino acids long.